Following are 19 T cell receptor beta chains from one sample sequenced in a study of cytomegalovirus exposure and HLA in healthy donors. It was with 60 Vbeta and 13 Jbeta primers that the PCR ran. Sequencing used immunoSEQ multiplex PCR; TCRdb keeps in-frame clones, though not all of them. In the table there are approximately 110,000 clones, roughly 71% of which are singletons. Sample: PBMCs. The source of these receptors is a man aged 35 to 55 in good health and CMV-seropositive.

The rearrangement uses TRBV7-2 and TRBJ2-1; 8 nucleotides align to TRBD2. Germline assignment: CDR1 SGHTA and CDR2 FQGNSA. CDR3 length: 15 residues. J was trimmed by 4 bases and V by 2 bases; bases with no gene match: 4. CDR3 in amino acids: CASSLLTSAYNEQFF. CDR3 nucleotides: TGTGCCAGCAGCTTACTGACTAGCGCATACAATGAGCAGTTCTTC.

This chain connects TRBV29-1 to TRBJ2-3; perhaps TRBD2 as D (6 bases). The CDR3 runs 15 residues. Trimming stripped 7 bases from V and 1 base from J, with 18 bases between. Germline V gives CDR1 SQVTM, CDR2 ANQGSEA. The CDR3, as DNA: TGCAGCGCCCCGGGACTCCCAGGACGCACAGATACGCAGTATTTT. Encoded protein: CSAPGLPGRTDTQYF.

CDR3 in amino acids: CASSLTTNTEAFF. Written as DNA, the CDR3 is TGCGCCAGCAGCTTGACAACAAACACTGAAGCTTTCTTT. The gene calls are TRBV5-1 and TRBJ1-1; D ambiguous. CDR3 length: 13 residues. V was clipped by 1 base and J by 2 bases, with 6 bases between them. Germline V gene sequence: CDR1 SGHRS, CDR2 YFSETQ.

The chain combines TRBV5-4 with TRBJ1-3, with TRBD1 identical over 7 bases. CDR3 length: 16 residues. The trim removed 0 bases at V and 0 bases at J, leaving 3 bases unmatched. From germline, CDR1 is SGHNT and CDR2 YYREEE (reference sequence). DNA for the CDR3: TGTGCCAGCAGCTTGGAGGGGGCGTACTCTGGAAACACCATATATTTT. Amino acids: CASSLEGAYSGNTIYF.

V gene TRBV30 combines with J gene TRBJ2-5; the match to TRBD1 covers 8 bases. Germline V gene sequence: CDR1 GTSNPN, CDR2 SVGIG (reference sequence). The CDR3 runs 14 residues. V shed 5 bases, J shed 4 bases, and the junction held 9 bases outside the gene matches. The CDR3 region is CAWRGQGSGETQYF. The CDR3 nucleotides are TGTGCCTGGCGCGGACAGGGCTCAGGAGAGACCCAGTACTTC. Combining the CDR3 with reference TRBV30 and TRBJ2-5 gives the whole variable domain SQTIHQWPATLVQPVGSPLSLECTVEGTSNPNLYWYRQAAGRGLQLLFYSVGIGQISSEVPQNLSASRPQDRQFILSSKKLLLSDSGFYLCAWRGQGSGETQYFGPGTRLLVL.

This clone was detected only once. The CDR3 coding sequence is TGCGCCAGCAGTGAGTCGCTGGTAGCCGAGCAGTACTTC. Its translation is CASSESLVAEQYF. The J gene is TRBJ2-7, the V gene TRBV10-1; D remains ambiguous. This CDR3 contains 13 residues. Germline V gives CDR1 WNHNN, CDR2 SYGVQD (reference sequence). V was clipped by 0 bases and J by 6 bases, with 9 bases between them.

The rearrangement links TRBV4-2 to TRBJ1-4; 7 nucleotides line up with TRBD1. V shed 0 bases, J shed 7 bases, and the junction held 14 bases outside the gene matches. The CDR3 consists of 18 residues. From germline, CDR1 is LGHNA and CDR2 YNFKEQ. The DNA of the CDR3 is TGTGCCAGCAGCCAAGACAGGGCCAGGGGGGCGAGGGGTGAAAAACTGTTTTTT. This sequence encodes CASSQDRARGARGEKLFF.

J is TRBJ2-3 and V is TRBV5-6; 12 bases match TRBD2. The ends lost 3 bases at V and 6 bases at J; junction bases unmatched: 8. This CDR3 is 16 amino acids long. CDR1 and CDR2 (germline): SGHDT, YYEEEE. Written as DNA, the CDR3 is TGTGCCAGCAGCTCGCACCTAGCGGGAGGGGTGGATACGCAGTATTTT. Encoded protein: CASSSHLAGGVDTQYF.

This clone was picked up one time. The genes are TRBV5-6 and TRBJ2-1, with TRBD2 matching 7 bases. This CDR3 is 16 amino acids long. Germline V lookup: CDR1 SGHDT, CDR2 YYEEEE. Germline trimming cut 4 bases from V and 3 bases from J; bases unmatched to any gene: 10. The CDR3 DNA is TGTGCCAGCAGCCCTCGGGGTAGCGGGTACTACAATGAGCAGTTCTTC. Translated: CASSPRGSGYYNEQFF.

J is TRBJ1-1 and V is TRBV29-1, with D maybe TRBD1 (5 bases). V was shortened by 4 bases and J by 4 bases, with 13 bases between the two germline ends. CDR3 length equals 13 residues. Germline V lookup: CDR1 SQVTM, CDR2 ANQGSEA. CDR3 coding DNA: TGCAGCGTTGCCCCGGCGGGGGGCACTGAAGCTTTCTTT. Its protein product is CSVAPAGGTEAFF.

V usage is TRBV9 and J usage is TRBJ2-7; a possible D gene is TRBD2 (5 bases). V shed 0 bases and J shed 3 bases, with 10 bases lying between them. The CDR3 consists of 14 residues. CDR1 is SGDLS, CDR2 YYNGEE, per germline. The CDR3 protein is CASSVAVEGYEQYF. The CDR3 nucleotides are TGTGCCAGCAGCGTAGCGGTTGAGGGCTACGAGCAGTACTTC.

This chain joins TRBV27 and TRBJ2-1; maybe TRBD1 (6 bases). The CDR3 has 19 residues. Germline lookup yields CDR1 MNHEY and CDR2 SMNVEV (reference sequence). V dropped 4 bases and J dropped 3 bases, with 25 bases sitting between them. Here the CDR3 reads CASSSLSSQGLVFYNEQFF. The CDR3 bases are TGTGCCAGCAGTTCACTCTCGAGTCAGGGGTTGGTGTTCTACAATGAGCAGTTCTTC.

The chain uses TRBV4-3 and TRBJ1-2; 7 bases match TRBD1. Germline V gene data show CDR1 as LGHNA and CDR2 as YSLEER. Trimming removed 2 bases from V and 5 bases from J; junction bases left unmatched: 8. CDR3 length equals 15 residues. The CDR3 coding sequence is TGCGCCAGCAGCCAAAGTGTAGGACAGGCGTATGGCTACACCTTC. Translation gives CASSQSVGQAYGYTF.

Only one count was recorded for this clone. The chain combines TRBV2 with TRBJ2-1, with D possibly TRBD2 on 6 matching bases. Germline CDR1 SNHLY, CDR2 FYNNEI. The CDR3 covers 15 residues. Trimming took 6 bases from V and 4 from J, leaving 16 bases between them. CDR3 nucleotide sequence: TGTGCCAGCAGCCCGGAAGCGGAGGGTTACAATGAGCAGTTCTTC. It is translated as CASSPEAEGYNEQFF. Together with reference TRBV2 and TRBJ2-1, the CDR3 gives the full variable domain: EPEVTQTPSHQVTQMGQEVILRCVPISNHLYFYWYRQILGQKVEFLVSFYNNEISEKSEIFDDQFSVERPDGSNFTLKIRSTKLEDSAMYFCASSPEAEGYNEQFFGPGTRLTVL.

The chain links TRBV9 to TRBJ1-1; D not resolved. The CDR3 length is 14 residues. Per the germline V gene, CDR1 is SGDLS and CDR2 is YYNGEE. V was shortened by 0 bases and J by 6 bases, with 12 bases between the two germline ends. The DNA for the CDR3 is TGTGCCAGCAGCGTAGACGGAGGCAGCTCTGAAGCTTTCTTT. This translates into CASSVDGGSSEAFF.

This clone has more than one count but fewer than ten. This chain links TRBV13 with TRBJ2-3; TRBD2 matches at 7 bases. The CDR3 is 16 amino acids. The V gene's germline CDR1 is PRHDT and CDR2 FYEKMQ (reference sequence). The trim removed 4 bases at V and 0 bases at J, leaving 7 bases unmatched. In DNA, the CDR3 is TGTGCCAGCAGCTACTGGGCTAGCGGAAGCACAGATACGCAGTATTTT. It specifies CASSYWASGSTDTQYF. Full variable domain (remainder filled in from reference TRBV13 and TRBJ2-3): AAGVIQSPRHLIKEKRETATLKCYPIPRHDTVYWYQQGPGQDPQFLISFYEKMQSDKGSIPDRFSAQQFSDYHSELNMSSLELGDSALYFCASSYWASGSTDTQYFGPGTRLTVL.

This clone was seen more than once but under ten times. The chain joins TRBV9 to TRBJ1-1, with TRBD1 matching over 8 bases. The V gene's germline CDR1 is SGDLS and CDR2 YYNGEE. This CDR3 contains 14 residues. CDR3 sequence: CASGEQGGDTEAFF. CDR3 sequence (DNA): TGTGCGAGCGGGGAACAGGGGGGGGACACTGAAGCTTTCTTT. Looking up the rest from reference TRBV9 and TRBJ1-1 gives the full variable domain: DSGVTQTPKHLITATGQRVTLRCSPRSGDLSVYWYQQSLDQGLQFLIQYYNGEERAKGNILERFSAQQFPDLHSELNLSSLELGDSALYFCASGEQGGDTEAFFGQGTRLTVV.

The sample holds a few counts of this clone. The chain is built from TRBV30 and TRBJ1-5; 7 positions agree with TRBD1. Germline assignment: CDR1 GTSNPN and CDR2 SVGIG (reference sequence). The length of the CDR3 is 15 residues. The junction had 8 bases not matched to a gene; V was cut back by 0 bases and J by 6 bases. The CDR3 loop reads CAWSVQGRLSQPQHF. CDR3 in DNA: TGTGCCTGGAGTGTACAGGGGCGTTTAAGTCAGCCCCAGCATTTT. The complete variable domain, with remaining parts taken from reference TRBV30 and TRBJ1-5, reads SQTIHQWPATLVQPVGSPLSLECTVEGTSNPNLYWYRQAAGRGLQLLFYSVGIGQISSEVPQNLSASRPQDRQFILSSKKLLLSDSGFYLCAWSVQGRLSQPQHFGDGTRLSIL.

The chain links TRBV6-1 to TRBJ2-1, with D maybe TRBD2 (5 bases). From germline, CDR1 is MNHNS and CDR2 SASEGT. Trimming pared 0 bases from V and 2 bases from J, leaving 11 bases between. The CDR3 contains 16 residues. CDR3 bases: TGTGCCAGCAGTGAAGCGATGAGGGTCCCCTACAATGAGCAGTTCTTC. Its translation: CASSEAMRVPYNEQFF.